This note documents a single T cell receptor (beta chain) sequence. The antigen is unknown. Per the germline V gene, CDR1 is PRHDT and CDR2 is FYEKMQ (reference sequence). V was trimmed by 4 bases and J by 3 bases, leaving 13 bases between them. This CDR3 is 14 amino acids long. The sample comes from a study of graft-versus-host responses after intestinal transplantation. The wider study: Isolated intestinal, liver-intestinal, or multivisceral transplants were what recipients had. Recipients across the board were started on anti-thymocyte globulin induction, then kept on tacrolimus and steroids for approximately three years.

Measured with immunoSEQ multiplex PCR; TCRdb has only the in-frame clones, and not every one. The data show roughly 9,900 clones, around 94% seen once. General study results and limits: Allografts carried high graft-versus-host to host-versus-graft clonal ratios in patients having graft-donor T cell macrochimerism.

Sequenced material: PBMCs, taken 8 days after intestinal transplant. This chain links TRBV13 with TRBJ2-7; D is possibly TRBD2 (6 bases). The receptor was isolated from a human patient who received an intestinal transplant, so some T cells may come from the graft donor. In DNA form, the CDR3 reads TGTGCCAGCAGCTCCCCGGGACTTTTCTACGAGCAGTACTTC. Its protein product is CASSSPGLFYEQYF.